The clone carrying this T cell receptor (beta chain) was recorded many times. Antigen unknown. RNA transcripts provided the template for amplifying TCR beta CDR3 regions. Investigators did first-round RT-PCR with HTBI primers, then second-round multiplex PCR. Using its own MiXCR run on the multiplex PCR reads, TCRdb lists one record per CDR3 protein. The profile shows hundreds of thousands of distinct CDR3 sequences, approximately 21% of them singletons. Hyperthyroidism is called stable when no ophthalmopathy develops within 18 months of follow-up. Clinical symptoms, serum thyroxine, TRAb, thyroid ultrasound and orbital computed tomography were relied on for diagnosis. These data belong to a study of Graves' ophthalmopathy and Graves' hyperthyroidism. Overall study: Sampling took place at initial diagnosis, with peripheral blood obtained before any treatment.

General observations from the study: Discriminating ophthalmopathy from stable hyperthyroidism, a 13-signature model attained a sensitivity of 85% to 90% and a specificity of 81.08%.

The sequence was obtained from a woman aged 18-29 years with stable Graves' hyperthyroidism. The sample was peripheral blood.

CDR3 amino acids: CASSPPGDRVFGTQYF. The CDR3 DNA sequence: TGTGCCAGCTCACCACCGGGTGACAGGGTATTCGGGACCCAGTACTTC. The rearrangement links TRBV18 to TRBJ2-5; TRBD1 agrees at 7 bases. V trimming: 0 bases; J trimming: 7 bases; junction bases outside the gene matches: 11. Germline V lookup: CDR1 KGHSH, CDR2 LQKENI. The CDR3 has 16 amino acids.